This T cell receptor (beta chain) was recovered during a study of cytomegalovirus exposure and HLA in healthy donors. Across the study: Researchers previously reported finding fewer than 120 million unique TCR beta sequences from around 200 million T cells. General study findings and limits: Sequencing likely produced, as an artifact, a cluster of highly shared sequence variants. A later analysis linked a missense variant in DCLRE1C to the trimming of TCR beta V and J genes. Some public TCRs appeared in many individuals, while most sequences were rare.

To note about this clone: The antigen is unknown.

Germline lookup yields CDR1 MGHDK and CDR2 SYGVNS. This CDR3 has 15 amino acids. V shed 3 bases, J shed 4 bases, and the junction held 9 bases outside the gene matches. The PCR contained 60 Vbeta and 13 Jbeta primers. Method: immunoSEQ multiplex PCR; TCRdb's copy keeps in-frame clones and lacks some. The sample holds fewer than 200,000 clones, roughly 71% seen once. This TCR was sampled from a woman in her fifties or sixties in good health and CMV-seropositive. The source material was PBMCs. V and J are TRBV25-1 and TRBJ2-7, with 7 bases aligning to TRBD2. Here the CDR3 DNA reads TGTGCCAGCAGTGACCTCAAAGGCGGGGGTTACGAGCAGTACTTC. Protein sequence: CASSDLKGGGYEQYF.